This section outlines one T cell receptor (beta chain) sequence together with its context. Its specificity is unknown. This same CDR3 is encoded by further DNA sequences in the sample. CDR1 and CDR2 from the germline V gene are GTSNPN and SVGIG (reference sequence). This CDR3 comprises 11 residues. Trimming stripped 3 bases from V and 8 bases from J, with 10 bases between. The source of the sample is a study of shared clonotypes between healthy human individuals. Whole-study results and caveats: On the whole, naive subsets had larger estimated richness than memory subsets had. It was the few donors that limited the genetic and exposure-history diversity represented.

Assay: immunoSEQ multiplex PCR; the TCRdb copy retains only in-frame clones and omits some. The table lists roughly 1,000,000 clones, around 82% of them singletons. The chain has TRBV30 and TRBJ1-1, with no clear D. Sequencing was performed on memory CD4+ T cells from PBMCs. The subset is: CD45RA-negative fraction. The sequence was obtained from a man aged 18 to 30 in good health. Some clones in this sample may be carry-over from other donors' samples. CDR3 sequence (DNA): TGTGCCTGGAGCGTCCGGGGAGAAGCTTTCTTT. Its protein product is CAWSVRGEAFF.